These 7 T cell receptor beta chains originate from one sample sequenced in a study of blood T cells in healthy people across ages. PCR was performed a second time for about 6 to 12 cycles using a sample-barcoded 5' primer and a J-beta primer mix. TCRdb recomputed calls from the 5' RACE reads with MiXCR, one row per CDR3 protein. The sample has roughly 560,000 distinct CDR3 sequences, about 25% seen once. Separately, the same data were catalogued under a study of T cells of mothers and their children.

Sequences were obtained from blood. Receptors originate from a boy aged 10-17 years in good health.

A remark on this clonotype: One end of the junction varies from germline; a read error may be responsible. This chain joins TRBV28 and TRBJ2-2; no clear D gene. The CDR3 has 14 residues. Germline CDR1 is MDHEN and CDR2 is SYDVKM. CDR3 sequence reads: CANSPIPNTGELFF. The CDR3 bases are TGTGCCAACAGTCCCATCCCGAACACCGGGGAGCTGTTTTTT.

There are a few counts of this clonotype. The CDR3 spells CATRQGSNEQFF. CDR3 nucleotide sequence: TGTGCCACCCGACAGGGTTCGAATGAGCAGTTCTTC. The chain joins TRBV11-1 to TRBJ2-1; 7 bases are shared with TRBD1. V gave up 10 bases and J gave up 7 bases; unmatched junction bases: 7. This CDR3 spans 12 amino acids. Germline CDR1 is SGHAT and CDR2 is FQDESV (reference sequence). The full variable domain, with the rest looked up from reference TRBV11-1 and TRBJ2-1, is EAEVAQSPRYKITEKSQAVAFWCDPISGHATLYWYRQILGQGPELLVQFQDESVVDDSQLPKDRFSAERLKGVDSTLKIQPAELGDSAMYLCATRQGSNEQFFGPGTRLTVL.

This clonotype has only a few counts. The CDR3 nucleotides read TGCAGCGTTGAGATAGGGGAGTTTGAAAAACTGTTTTTT. It yields the protein CSVEIGEFEKLFF. V is TRBV29-1 and J is TRBJ1-4; D perhaps matches TRBD1 (5 bases). This CDR3 comprises 13 residues. CDR1 and CDR2 (germline): SQVTM, ANQGSEA. Trimming took off 3 bases at V and 7 bases at J, with 12 bases between the two ends.

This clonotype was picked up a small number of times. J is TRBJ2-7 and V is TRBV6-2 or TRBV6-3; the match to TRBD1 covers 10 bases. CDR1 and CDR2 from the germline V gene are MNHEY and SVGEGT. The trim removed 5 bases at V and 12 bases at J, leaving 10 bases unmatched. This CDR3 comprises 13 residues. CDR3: CASSTSGTGVRYF. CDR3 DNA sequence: TGTGCCAGCAGTACATCCGGGACAGGGGTTCGGTACTTC.

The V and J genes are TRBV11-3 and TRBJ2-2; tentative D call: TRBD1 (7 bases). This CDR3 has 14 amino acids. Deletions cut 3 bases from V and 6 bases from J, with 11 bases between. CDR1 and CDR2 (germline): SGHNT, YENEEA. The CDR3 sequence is CASSFQGGSGELFF. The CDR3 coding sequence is TGTGCCAGCAGCTTCCAGGGGGGATCCGGGGAGCTGTTTTTT.

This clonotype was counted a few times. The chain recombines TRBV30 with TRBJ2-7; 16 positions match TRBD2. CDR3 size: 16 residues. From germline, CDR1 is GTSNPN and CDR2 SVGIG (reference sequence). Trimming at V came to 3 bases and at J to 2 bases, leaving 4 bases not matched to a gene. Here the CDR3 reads CAWSSGTSGGAYEQYF. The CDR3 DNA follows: TGTGCCTGGAGCTCCGGGACTAGCGGGGGGGCCTACGAGCAGTACTTC.

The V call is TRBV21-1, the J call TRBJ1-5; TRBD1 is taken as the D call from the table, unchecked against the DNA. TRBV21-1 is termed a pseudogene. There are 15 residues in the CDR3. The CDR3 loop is CASSKEWTGNSPQHF. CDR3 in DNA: TGTGCCAGCAGCAAAGAATGGACAGGGAATTCGCCCCAGCATTTT.